The next 15 T cell receptor beta chains were all read from a single sample in a study of shared clonotypes between healthy human individuals. Some clones are missing from TCRdb's copy, which holds only in-frame ones; the method was immunoSEQ multiplex PCR. The table has around 1.9 million clones, 90% to 95% seen once. Cells designated naive CD8 were CD45RO-negative and were positively selected for CCR7, with terminally differentiated effector memory CD45RA+ cells excluded. Sequencing used naive CD8+ T cells from PBMCs. The receptors were sampled from a man aged 18 to 35 in good health. Some clones in this sample may be carry-over from other donors' samples.

This chain joins TRBV19 and TRBJ1-1; TRBD1 matches at 9 bases. The germline CDR1 and CDR2 sequences are LNHDA and SQIVND (reference sequence). J was trimmed by 2 bases and V by 8 bases; bases with no gene match: 9. The CDR3 totals 15 residues. The CDR3 sequence is CASSRQGEINTEAFF. In nucleotides, the CDR3 is TGTGCCAGTTCACGACAGGGGGAGATCAACACTGAAGCTTTCTTT.

A few counts support this clone. The V gene is TRBV14, the J gene TRBJ1-4, with 9 bases aligning to TRBD1. The CDR3 spans 17 residues. Germline V CDR1 and CDR2: SGHDN, FVKESK. V dropped 2 bases and J dropped 10; count of bases not matched to a gene: 14. The CDR3 region has the DNA TGTGCCAGCAGCCAAACCCTACAGGGGGCGCAGCGCGGAAAACTGTTTTTT. Protein product: CASSQTLQGAQRGKLFF.

The rearrangement uses TRBV9 and TRBJ2-3; 8 bases are a match to TRBD2. The CDR3 loop spans 17 amino acids. V shed 0 bases and J 5 bases; nucleotides not matched to a gene: 11. In germline, CDR1 is SGDLS, CDR2 YYNGEE. This CDR3 reads CASSVGLAHPLRDTQYF. The CDR3 coding sequence is TGTGCCAGCAGCGTAGGACTAGCGCACCCACTTAGAGATACGCAGTATTTT.

Comments on this clone: Other DNA sequences in the same sample also yield this CDR3. This chain connects TRBV4-3 to TRBJ2-1; D gene ambiguous. The V gene lost 1 base and the J gene lost 0 bases, with 4 bases spanning the gap. The germline gives CDR1 LGHNA, CDR2 YSLEER. The CDR3 has 14 amino acids. The CDR3 here is CASSQGGSYNEQFF. The CDR3, as DNA: TGCGCCAGCAGCCAAGGGGGCTCCTACAATGAGCAGTTCTTC.

This rearrangement joins TRBV5-5 to TRBJ1-1; D is unresolved. The CDR3 totals 15 residues. Between the trimmed V and J ends, which lost 0 bases and 0 bases, there was a span of 9 bases. Germline V gene data show CDR1 as SGHKS and CDR2 as YYEKEE (reference sequence). As DNA, the CDR3 is TGTGCCAGCAGCTTGGTGGGTATCATGAACACTGAAGCTTTCTTT. This gives the protein CASSLVGIMNTEAFF.

V is TRBV9 and J is TRBJ2-5, with no clear D. CDR1 and CDR2 (germline): SGDLS, YYNGEE. The CDR3 length is 14 residues. Between the trimmed V and J ends, which lost 0 bases and 5 bases, there was a span of 11 bases. This chain's CDR3 is CASSVGKRMETQYF. CDR3 sequence (DNA): TGTGCCAGCAGCGTAGGCAAGAGGATGGAGACCCAGTACTTC.

The J gene is TRBJ2-3, the V gene TRBV10-1; tentatively, D is TRBD2 (6 bases). Germline lookup yields CDR1 WNHNN and CDR2 SYGVQD (reference sequence). Trimming removed 3 bases at V and 3 bases at J, with 16 bases between. The CDR3 runs 16 residues. CDR3 amino acids: CASSEVGEGRTDTQYF. Written as DNA, the CDR3 is TGCGCCAGCAGTGAAGTTGGTGAGGGGAGGACAGATACGCAGTATTTT.

This clone was observed a handful of times. This sample also contains other DNA sequences that code for the same CDR3. CDR3 nucleotides: TGTGCCAGCAGCGTAGTGGGACAGAACACTGAAGCTTTCTTT. Translating gives CASSVVGQNTEAFF. The V gene is TRBV9, the J gene TRBJ1-1; TRBD1 is a possible D gene (6 bases). V was pared by 0 bases and J by 1 base, with 7 bases between. The CDR3 is 14 residues long. Germline V gene sequence: CDR1 SGDLS, CDR2 YYNGEE.

V gene TRBV28 combines with J gene TRBJ1-1; possibly TRBD1 for D (6 bases). The CDR3 contains 14 residues. V lost 2 bases to trimming and J lost 6 bases, with 13 bases between them. From germline, CDR1 is MDHEN and CDR2 SYDVKM. CDR3: CASSLGGGEPEAFF. The DNA for the CDR3 is TGTGCCAGCAGTTTAGGGGGGGGCGAGCCTGAAGCTTTCTTT.

The V call is TRBV11-2, the J call TRBJ2-2; D not certain. This CDR3 contains 17 residues. Between the trimmed V and J ends, which lost 0 bases and 1 base, there was a span of 12 bases. Germline V gene lookup returns CDR1 SGHAT and CDR2 FQNNGV. CDR3 residues: CASSLDLGQMNTGELFF. The DNA of the CDR3 is TGTGCCAGCAGCTTAGATCTTGGGCAGATGAACACCGGGGAGCTGTTTTTT.

Points on this clone: Different DNA sequences within this sample yield the same CDR3. The gene calls are TRBV29-1 and TRBJ1-6, with D perhaps matching TRBD1 (5 bases). The CDR3 runs 13 residues. Germline lookup yields CDR1 SQVTM and CDR2 ANQGSEA. Trimming shortened V by 7 bases and J by 10 bases, and 17 bases separated the two germline ends. This CDR3 is CSAMTGAGSPLHF. The CDR3 DNA is TGCAGCGCCATGACCGGCGCAGGGTCACCCCTCCACTTT.

As for this clone: Other nucleotide sequences in the sample specify the same CDR3. The rearrangement links TRBV11-2 to TRBJ2-2; perhaps TRBD1 as D (6 bases). The CDR3 consists of 15 residues. Germline V gene sequence: CDR1 SGHAT, CDR2 FQNNGV. Deletions cut 4 bases from V and 1 base from J, with 10 bases between. As DNA, the CDR3 is TGTGCCAGCAGCTCCCGGACAGTGAACACCGGGGAGCTGTTTTTT. It codes for CASSSRTVNTGELFF.

This chain joins TRBV4-1 and TRBJ1-2, with D perhaps TRBD1 (5 bases). Trimming took 0 bases from V and 5 from J, leaving 13 bases between them. Germline V gene lookup returns CDR1 MGHRA and CDR2 YSYEKL. This CDR3 comprises 15 residues. The CDR3 protein is CASSQDKGMLYGYTF. CDR3 in DNA: TGCGCCAGCAGCCAAGATAAGGGGATGTTATATGGCTACACCTTC.

The chain joins TRBV6-5 to TRBJ1-4; D unresolved. Per the germline V gene, CDR1 is MNHEY and CDR2 is SVGAGI. The CDR3 contains 14 residues. The V end was cut by 6 bases, the J end by 7 bases, with 15 bases between. The DNA of the CDR3 is TGTGCCAGCAGCCTGACAATCTACACTGAAAAACTGTTTTTT. Protein: CASSLTIYTEKLFF.

The CDR3 region is CASMFDSNQPQHF. The CDR3, as DNA: TGTGCCAGTATGTTCGATAGCAATCAGCCCCAGCATTTT. V is TRBV19 and J is TRBJ1-5; D is unclear. The germline V gene encodes CDR1 LNHDA and CDR2 SQIVND (reference sequence). V was pared by 7 bases and J by 0 bases, with 7 bases between. The CDR3 extends over 13 amino acids. Together with reference TRBV19 and TRBJ1-5, the CDR3 gives the full variable domain: DGGITQSPKYLFRKEGQNVTLSCEQNLNHDAMYWYRQDPGQGLRLIYYSQIVNDFQKGDIAEGYSVSREKKESFPLTVTSAQKNPTAFYLCASMFDSNQPQHFGDGTRLSIL.